This TCR beta chain was profiled in a study of cytomegalovirus exposure and HLA in healthy donors. Regarding the study as a whole: 87-base-pair reads could not separate some V segments, including TRBV6-2 and TRBV6-3. Several of the most significant clusters were apparently associated with common viral pathogens in a later analysis.

Details on this clone: The antigen is undetermined. Other nucleotide sequences from this sample produce the same CDR3.

The V end was cut by 5 bases, the J end by 5 bases, with 7 bases between. The CDR3 totals 13 residues. Germline CDR1 and CDR2: MNHEY and SVGAGI. Researchers ran the PCR with 60 Vbeta and 13 Jbeta primers. Sequencing was performed with immunoSEQ multiplex PCR; in TCRdb, only in-frame clones are kept and a portion is missing. The repertoire holds under 110,000 clones, with approximately 74% as singletons. The sequence came from a woman in her 40s in good health and CMV-seronegative. Sequenced: PBMCs. V usage is TRBV6-5 and J usage is TRBJ1-6; possible D gene TRBD1, 6 bases. As DNA, the CDR3 is TGTGCCAGCAGTCGGACAGATAATTCACCCCTCCACTTT. Translation: CASSRTDNSPLHF.